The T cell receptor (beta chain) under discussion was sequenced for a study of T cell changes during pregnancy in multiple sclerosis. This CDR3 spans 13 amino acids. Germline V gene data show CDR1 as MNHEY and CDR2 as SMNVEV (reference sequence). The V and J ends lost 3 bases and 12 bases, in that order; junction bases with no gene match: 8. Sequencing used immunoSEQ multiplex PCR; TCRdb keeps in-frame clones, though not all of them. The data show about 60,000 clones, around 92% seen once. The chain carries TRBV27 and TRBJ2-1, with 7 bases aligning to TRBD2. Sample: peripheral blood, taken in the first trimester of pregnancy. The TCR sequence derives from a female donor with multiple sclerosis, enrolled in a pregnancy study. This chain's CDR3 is CASSFSSGAVQFF. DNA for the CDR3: TGTGCCAGCAGTTTTTCTAGCGGTGCAGTGCAGTTCTTC.